This T cell receptor (beta chain) appears in the sequencing data of a study of shared clonotypes between healthy human individuals. General study points: Non-shared clonotypes showed lower generation probabilities than clonotypes common to all four donors.

Trimming left V 3 bases short and J 10 bases short, with 10 bases between. This CDR3 spans 10 amino acids. Germline V gene data show CDR1 as DFQATT and CDR2 as SNEGSKA (reference sequence). Turning to this clone: Its antigen is as yet unknown.

The genomic DNA of each subset was split evenly across several immunoSEQ plates. Assay used: immunoSEQ multiplex PCR; TCRdb lists only in-frame clones, some missing. The sample consists of about 1 million clones, 65% to 75% of them appearing once. Donors were healthy HIV-negative adults without recent acute infections or vaccinations. Sequencing was done on a sample of memory CD4+ T cells sorted from blood. The subset denotes: CD45RA-negative fraction. The V gene is TRBV20-1, the J gene TRBJ2-7; D is ambiguous. The clonotype comes from a man aged 18 to 29 in good health. The chain's CDR3 is CSASLPVQYF. The CDR3 nucleotides are TGCAGTGCTAGTCTGCCTGTTCAGTACTTC.